The 21 T cell receptor beta chains in this list originate from one sample, sequenced in a study of cytomegalovirus exposure and HLA in healthy donors. PCR involved 60 Vbeta and 13 Jbeta primers. TCRdb keeps only in-frame clones here, not all; method: immunoSEQ multiplex PCR. The table has 130,000 to 150,000 clones, approximately 79% seen once. The specimen was PBMCs. The receptor set was obtained from a man between 18 and 29 years old in good health and CMV-seronegative.

V and J are TRBV7-9 and TRBJ2-7, with D perhaps TRBD2 (5 bases). Germline V gives CDR1 SEHNR, CDR2 FQNEAQ (reference sequence). This CDR3 has 12 amino acids. Trimming removed 4 bases at V and 4 bases at J, with 8 bases between. This CDR3 is CASSSSGYEQYF. For the CDR3, the DNA is TGTGCCAGCAGCTCCTCGGGATACGAGCAGTACTTC.

In DNA form, the CDR3 reads TGTGCTAGTGGTTTGGCTAAGACAGGGGAGTCCGAGCAGTACTTC. Encoded protein: CASGLAKTGESEQYF. V and J are TRBV12-5 and TRBJ2-7, with TRBD1 identical over 8 bases. The V gene end was trimmed by 1 base and the J gene end by 6 bases; junction bases not matched to a gene: 8. CDR1 LGHNT and CDR2 FRNRAP come from the germline V gene. The CDR3 runs 15 residues.

This clone was counted once. CDR3 in DNA: TGTGCTAGTGGTTTTGAGGGGACAGGGGGCTACACCTTC. The encoded protein is CASGFEGTGGYTF. J is TRBJ1-2 and V is TRBV12-5, with 9 bases lining up with TRBD1. Germline trimming cut 3 bases from V and 8 bases from J; bases unmatched to any gene: 4. The CDR3 runs to 13 residues. Germline-derived CDR1 and CDR2 are LGHNT and FRNRAP. Looking up the rest from reference TRBV12-5 and TRBJ1-2 gives the full variable domain: DARVTQTPRHKVTEMGQEVTMRCQPILGHNTVFWYRQTMMQGLELLAYFRNRAPLDDSGMPKDRFSAEMPDATLATLKIQPSEPRDSAVYFCASGFEGTGGYTFGSGTRLTVV.

This clone has just a few counts. The chain recombines TRBV29-1 with TRBJ1-2, with TRBD1 as a possible D gene (5 bases). CDR3 length: 11 amino acids. CDR1 SQVTM and CDR2 ANQGSEA come from the germline V gene. V was trimmed by 7 bases and J by 3 bases, leaving 9 bases between them. The DNA for the CDR3 is TGCAGCGGCGGGGGGGACTATGGCTACACCTTC. Amino acids: CSGGGDYGYTF.

The V and J genes are TRBV6-5 and TRBJ1-1; D gene ambiguous. CDR3 length: 13 residues. Trimming pared 2 bases from V and 10 bases from J, leaving 14 bases between. The V gene's germline CDR1 is MNHEY and CDR2 SVGAGI. The CDR3, as DNA: TGTGCCAGCAGTTACATATCGTCCTCCCCAGCTTTCTTT. Its translation: CASSYISSSPAFF.

With respect to this clone: In the same sample, other DNA sequences code for this CDR3. The chain combines TRBV10-3 with TRBJ1-2, with D unresolved. V lost 0 bases and J lost 5, with 7 bases in between. Germline CDR1 ENHRY, CDR2 SYGVKD. This CDR3 spans 13 amino acids. In nucleotides, the CDR3 is TGTGCCATCAGTGAGTCTAGAGGATATGGCTACACCTTC. Protein sequence: CAISESRGYGYTF.

This clone was picked up a small number of times. Other DNA variants within this sample encode the same CDR3. This rearrangement joins TRBV4-3 to TRBJ1-4; D call uncertain. This CDR3 is 12 amino acids long. V was pared by 3 bases and J by 8 bases, with 7 bases between. Germline CDR1 and CDR2: LGHNA and YSLEER. The CDR3 bases are TGCGCCAGCAGCCAGGAGAGGGAAAAACTGTTTTTT. It encodes CASSQEREKLFF.

The chain has TRBV10-3 and TRBJ1-6, with 8 bases aligning to TRBD1. The CDR3 extends over 14 amino acids. Germline V gives CDR1 ENHRY, CDR2 SYGVKD. J lost 10 bases, V lost 6 bases, and 8 bases had no gene match. The CDR3 DNA is TGTGCCATCAGAGGGACAGGATTAGGCTCACCCCTCCACTTT. Its protein is CAIRGTGLGSPLHF.

In regard to this clone: Sequence at one end of the junction differs from germline and may be a read error. The same CDR3 can be traced to other DNA sequences in this sample. The chain employs TRBV7-2 and TRBJ1-2, with 10 positions matching TRBD1. This CDR3 is 13 amino acids long. Germline CDR1 reads SGHTA; CDR2 reads FQGNSA. The CDR3 loop is CASSPGQGQGYTF. In nucleotides, the CDR3 is TGTGCTAGCAGCCCAGGACAGGGACAGGGGTACACCTTC.

The chain's CDR3 is CASSPRRQGEAFF. As DNA, the CDR3 is TGTGCCAGCAGCCCCCGTCGGCAGGGTGAAGCTTTCTTT. The chain links TRBV7-2 to TRBJ1-1; the D gene is possibly TRBD1 (5 bases). Germline V gene lookup returns CDR1 SGHTA and CDR2 FQGNSA. The CDR3 extends over 13 amino acids. Trimming pared 5 bases from V and 7 bases from J, leaving 14 bases between.

V and J are TRBV30 and TRBJ2-1; D gene ambiguous. The CDR3 is made up of 13 amino acids. The germline gives CDR1 GTSNPN, CDR2 SVGIG (reference sequence). The V end was cut by 0 bases, the J end by 6 bases, with 9 bases between. The CDR3 DNA reads TGTGCCTGGAGTGTTATCTCGGGCAATGAGCAGTTCTTC. It codes for CAWSVISGNEQFF.

This clone appeared a single time. J is TRBJ2-2 and V is TRBV7-2, with 7 bases that match TRBD2. The CDR3 spans 15 residues. Germline values: CDR1 SGHTA, CDR2 FQGNSA. After removal of 1 base from V and 4 bases from J, the junction contained 3 bases not matched to a gene. This CDR3 reads CASSLGGGATGELFF. The DNA of the CDR3 is TGTGCCAGCAGCTTAGGCGGGGGAGCCACCGGGGAGCTGTTTTTT.

A few counts support this clone. The V call is TRBV5-8, the J call TRBJ2-2, with D possibly TRBD2 on 6 matching bases. The CDR3 is 13 amino acids. V was cut by 9 bases and J by 4 bases, with 13 bases left in between. CDR1 is SGHTS, CDR2 YDEGEE, per germline. CDR3 amino acids: CATSRRGTGELFF. The CDR3 DNA reads TGTGCCACCAGTAGGCGGGGCACCGGGGAGCTGTTTTTT.

This clone came up a few times. The J gene is TRBJ1-2, the V gene TRBV6-5, with D unresolved. Germline values: CDR1 MNHEY, CDR2 SVGAGI. This CDR3 has 12 amino acids. V lost 6 bases to trimming and J lost 4 bases, with 9 bases between them. The CDR3 here is CASRGDPYGYTF. The CDR3, as DNA: TGTGCCAGCAGAGGAGACCCCTATGGCTACACCTTC.

The V gene is TRBV13, the J gene TRBJ1-1; D perhaps matches TRBD1 (5 bases). Trimming took off 2 bases at V and 3 bases at J, with 16 bases between the two ends. The CDR3 extends over 16 amino acids. Germline V gene sequence: CDR1 PRHDT, CDR2 FYEKMQ (reference sequence). In DNA, the CDR3 is TGTGCCAGCAGCTTAACCCCCGGGGGATGGGACACTGAAGCTTTCTTT. As protein: CASSLTPGGWDTEAFF.

This chain connects TRBV19 to TRBJ1-6, with a possible D match to TRBD1 (6 bases). Trimming removed 5 bases at V and 2 bases at J, with 13 bases between. The CDR3 contains 16 residues. Germline assignment: CDR1 LNHDA and CDR2 SQIVND (reference sequence). DNA for the CDR3: TGTGCCAGTAGTCCAACAGGGACCCCCTATAATTCACCCCTCCACTTT. Translating it yields CASSPTGTPYNSPLHF.

The chain recombines TRBV30 with TRBJ2-5; 8 bases fit TRBD1. Trimming took 0 bases from V and 5 from J; bases not matched to a gene: 11. The CDR3 sequence is 16 residues long. Per the germline V gene, CDR1 is GTSNPN and CDR2 is SVGIG (reference sequence). The CDR3 loop reads CAWSVGSGGQGETQYF. In DNA form, the CDR3 reads TGTGCCTGGAGTGTAGGCTCAGGGGGCCAGGGGGAGACCCAGTACTTC.

The chain combines TRBV27 with TRBJ1-1; no clear D gene. The V end was cut by 5 bases, the J end by 5 bases, with 15 bases between. Germline loops: CDR1 MNHEY, CDR2 SMNVEV (reference sequence). This CDR3 region has 14 residues. The CDR3 sequence is CASSPLGRDTEAFF. The DNA of the CDR3 is TGTGCCAGCAGTCCCCTCGGGAGGGATACTGAAGCTTTCTTT.

The CDR3 here is CASSSSTYEQYF. The CDR3 bases are TGTGCCAGCAGCAGCTCAACCTACGAGCAGTACTTC. This chain uses TRBV5-6 with TRBJ2-7; the D is unclear. CDR3 length: 12 residues. Germline lookup yields CDR1 SGHDT and CDR2 YYEEEE. Trimming took off 4 bases at V and 2 bases at J, with 7 bases between the two ends.

This clone appeared a single time. This chain uses TRBV7-8 with TRBJ2-2, with 9 bases aligning to TRBD2. CDR1 and CDR2 from the germline V gene are SGHVS and FQNEAQ. There are 17 residues in the CDR3. The V segment lost 4 bases and the J segment 0 bases; nucleotides outside the gene matches: 6. Written as DNA, the CDR3 is TGTGCCAGCAGCTCACCTACTAGCGGGCCGAACACCGGGGAGCTGTTTTTT. Residues: CASSSPTSGPNTGELFF.

This chain uses TRBV13 with TRBJ1-2; 7 bases are shared with TRBD1. The V gene end was trimmed by 5 bases and the J gene end by 1 base; junction bases not matched to a gene: 16. The CDR3 is made up of 18 amino acids. CDR1 and CDR2 (germline): PRHDT, FYEKMQ (reference sequence). In nucleotides, the CDR3 is TGTGCCAGCAGCCTCGGGAGGGGGACAGAAAGTTTTAACTATGGCTACACCTTC. Residues: CASSLGRGTESFNYGYTF. The complete variable domain, with remaining parts taken from reference TRBV13 and TRBJ1-2, reads AAGVIQSPRHLIKEKRETATLKCYPIPRHDTVYWYQQGPGQDPQFLISFYEKMQSDKGSIPDRFSAQQFSDYHSELNMSSLELGDSALYFCASSLGRGTESFNYGYTFGSGTRLTVV.